This entry is about one T cell receptor beta chain. Trimming removed 0 bases at V and 3 bases at J, with 11 bases between. The CDR3 loop spans 15 amino acids. Per the germline V gene, CDR1 is MNHEY and CDR2 is SVGEGT. Clones were read by immunoSEQ multiplex PCR, and TCRdb kept only the in-frame ones, dropping some. The table records about 21,000 clones, around 84% of them present only once. This specimen comes from a study of control samples from healthy donors and cancer patients. The sequenced sample consisted of PBMCs. The clonotype was recovered from a man in his sixties with colorectal cancer. The chain has TRBV6-2 or TRBV6-3 and TRBJ2-5, with D perhaps TRBD2 (5 bases). CDR3 DNA sequence: TGTGCCAGCAGTTACTCGGTTGCGCGGGAAGAGACCCAGTACTTC. Translated, it gives CASSYSVAREETQYF.